These 25 T cell receptor beta chains share one sample of origin, sequenced in a study of control samples from healthy donors and cancer patients. The assay was immunoSEQ multiplex PCR, and TCRdb's table has in-frame clones only and misses some. Counted here are 95,000 to 100,000 clones, 85% to 90% occurring once; the ten biggest clones make up approximately 8.4%. Sequencing input: blood. Every receptor here comes from a man aged 25 to 40 in good health.

The chain carries TRBV2 and TRBJ1-1; D ambiguous. Germline-derived CDR1 and CDR2 are SNHLY and FYNNEI. Trimming took off 2 bases at V and 0 bases at J, with 19 bases between the two ends. This CDR3 spans 18 amino acids. This chain's CDR3 is CASSETPSASEMNTEAFF. The CDR3, as DNA: TGTGCCAGCAGTGAAACCCCCTCGGCCTCGGAGATGAACACTGAAGCTTTCTTT.

V usage is TRBV15 and J usage is TRBJ2-7; D remains unclear. The CDR3 consists of 12 residues. Looked up from germline, CDR1 is LNHNV and CDR2 is YYDKDF (reference sequence). V was trimmed by 3 bases and J by 5 bases, leaving 8 bases between them. DNA for the CDR3: TGTGCCACCAGCAGGGAGAGAGACGAGCAGTACTTC. This sequence encodes CATSRERDEQYF.

This chain's CDR3 is CASSHLALRLTFF. CDR3 nucleotide sequence: TGCGCCAGCAGCCATCTCGCCCTCAGATTAACTTTCTTT. V is TRBV4-3 and J is TRBJ1-1, with no clear D. The CDR3 is 13 residues long. V was shortened by 3 bases and J by 12 bases, with 17 bases between the two germline ends. Germline CDR1 LGHNA, CDR2 YSLEER.

The chain links TRBV18 to TRBJ2-2; no clear D. The CDR3 has 13 amino acids. V was trimmed by 0 bases and J by 4 bases, leaving 3 bases between them. Germline V gene sequence: CDR1 KGHSH, CDR2 LQKENI. The CDR3 spells CASSPPSTGELFF. CDR3 in DNA: TGTGCCAGCTCACCACCTTCCACCGGGGAGCTGTTTTTT. The full variable domain, with the rest looked up from reference TRBV18 and TRBJ2-2, is NAGVMQNPRHLVRRRGQEARLRCSPMKGHSHVYWYRQLPEEGLKFMVYLQKENIIDESGMPKERFSAEFPKEGPSILRIQQVVRGDSAAYFCASSPPSTGELFFGEGSRLTVL.

The chain combines TRBV6-1 with TRBJ1-2; no clear D. Germline-derived CDR1 and CDR2 are MNHNS and SASEGT. Trimming removed 3 bases from V and 2 bases from J, with 10 bases in between. The CDR3 covers 14 residues. This CDR3 reads CASSESGSNYGYTF. The CDR3 DNA is TGTGCCAGCAGTGAGTCCGGGAGCAACTATGGCTACACCTTC.

V and J are TRBV6-5 and TRBJ1-2; D not certain. This CDR3 is built from 14 residues. Trimming removed 0 bases at V and 6 bases at J, with 11 bases between. The germline V gene has CDR1 MNHEY and CDR2 SVGAGI. The CDR3 here is CASSYSRGSDGYTF. CDR3 coding DNA: TGTGCCAGCAGTTACTCGAGAGGGTCGGATGGCTACACCTTC.

This chain connects TRBV24-1 to TRBJ2-1; the D gene is possibly TRBD2 (6 bases). V was clipped by 7 bases and J by 5 bases, with 17 bases between them. Germline V gene data show CDR1 as KGHDR and CDR2 as SFDVKD. The CDR3 covers 15 residues. The CDR3 DNA is TGTGCCACCAGCCCCGGGGACTTGCGACACAATGAGCAGTTCTTC. Its translation: CATSPGDLRHNEQFF.

The gene calls are TRBV6-6 and TRBJ2-7; D remains ambiguous. The ends were cut back, 2 bases at V and 0 bases at J, with 11 bases in the middle. From germline, CDR1 is MNHNY and CDR2 SVGAGI (reference sequence). The CDR3 runs 15 residues. The CDR3 region has the DNA TGTGCCAGCAGTTACAGCCTGATTAGCTCCTACGAGCAGTACTTC. Protein: CASSYSLISSYEQYF.

The chain carries TRBV13 and TRBJ2-1, with no clear D. Germline V gene data show CDR1 as PRHDT and CDR2 as FYEKMQ (reference sequence). This CDR3 region has 13 residues. V lost 6 bases and J 2 bases, leaving 8 bases between the germline ends. CDR3 coding DNA: TGTGCCAGCAGGGGCGGAACCTACAATGAGCAGTTCTTC. Encoded protein: CASRGGTYNEQFF.

In DNA, the CDR3 is TGTGCCAGCAGTGAAGGGACTTCTAACTATGGCTACACCTTC. As protein: CASSEGTSNYGYTF. The J gene is TRBJ1-2, the V gene TRBV2; D is ambiguous. Trimming cost V 1 base and J 0 bases, with 6 bases left between them. The V gene's germline CDR1 is SNHLY and CDR2 FYNNEI. The CDR3 totals 14 residues.

This clone showed up just once. J is TRBJ2-3 and V is TRBV6-1; TRBD2 aligns across 10 bases. Germline CDR1 MNHNS, CDR2 SASEGT. This CDR3 comprises 17 residues. V was pared by 4 bases and J by 2 bases, with 9 bases of the junction left unmatched. The CDR3 loop is CASSVHLAGAFTDTQYF. The CDR3 coding sequence is TGTGCCAGCAGTGTTCACCTAGCGGGGGCCTTCACAGATACGCAGTATTTT.

This clone has a single count. The chain has TRBV7-9 and TRBJ1-5, with D perhaps matching TRBD1 (6 bases). V was cut by 11 bases and J by 4 bases, with 12 bases left in between. CDR3 length: 12 amino acids. Germline values: CDR1 SEHNR, CDR2 FQNEAQ (reference sequence). CDR3 loop: CAGGGWNQPQHF. Written as DNA, the CDR3 is TGTGCCGGCGGGGGCTGGAATCAGCCCCAGCATTTT. Drawing the rest from reference TRBV7-9 and TRBJ1-5, the complete variable domain is DTGVSQNPRHKITKRGQNVTFRCDPISEHNRLYWYRQTLGQGPEFLTYFQNEAQLEKSRLLSDRFSAERPKGSFSTLEIQRTEQGDSAMYLCAGGGWNQPQHFGDGTRLSIL.

This sequence joins TRBV11-2 and TRBJ1-1; no reliable D call. Germline V lookup: CDR1 SGHAT, CDR2 FQNNGV. Trimming removed 2 bases from V and 1 base from J, with 17 bases in between. This CDR3 is 17 amino acids long. The CDR3, as DNA: TGTGCCAGCAGCTTATTTAGTATTCAGGCAAAGAACACTGAAGCTTTCTTT. The encoded protein is CASSLFSIQAKNTEAFF.

V usage is TRBV11-2 and J usage is TRBJ1-6; no definite D call. This CDR3 region has 12 residues. Germline lookup yields CDR1 SGHAT and CDR2 FQNNGV. The V end was cut by 1 base, the J end by 10 bases, with 5 bases between. As DNA, the CDR3 is TGTGCCAGCAGCTTAGTTGGGTCACCCCTCCACTTT. The encoded protein is CASSLVGSPLHF.

This chain joins TRBV7-2 and TRBJ2-7; TRBD2 matches 16 bases. This CDR3 is 17 amino acids long. CDR1 and CDR2 from the germline V gene are SGHTA and FQGNSA. J gave up 5 bases and V 4 bases, and 8 bases lay outside the gene matches. The CDR3 bases are TGTGCCAGCAGCTCCCCGGGACTAGCGGGAGGGCTCGACGAGCAGTACTTC. It translates to CASSSPGLAGGLDEQYF.

V is TRBV19 and J is TRBJ2-2; 7 positions match TRBD2. The CDR3 runs to 16 residues. Germline values: CDR1 LNHDA, CDR2 SQIVND (reference sequence). Germline trimming cut 4 bases from V and 1 base from J; bases unmatched to any gene: 6. The CDR3 loop reads CASSTRLAGNTGELFF. CDR3 DNA: TGTGCCAGTAGTACTAGGTTAGCGGGGAACACCGGGGAGCTGTTTTTT.

Here the CDR3 reads CASKNRGRESEAFF. Written as DNA, the CDR3 is TGTGCCAGTAAAAACAGGGGGCGCGAGTCTGAAGCTTTCTTT. The chain joins TRBV19 to TRBJ1-1; 9 bases align to TRBD1. CDR1 and CDR2 from the germline V gene are LNHDA and SQIVND (reference sequence). After removal of 7 bases from V and 6 bases from J, the junction contained 9 bases not matched to a gene. The CDR3 is 14 residues long.

The V and J genes are TRBV28 and TRBJ2-2; 7 bases are a match to TRBD1. The CDR3 contains 15 residues. CDR1 MDHEN and CDR2 SYDVKM come from the germline V gene. The V segment lost 5 bases and the J segment 2 bases; nucleotides outside the gene matches: 5. The CDR3 region has the DNA TGTGCCAGCAGTCCGGGGACAGCCAACACCGGGGAGCTGTTTTTT. Protein sequence: CASSPGTANTGELFF.

The chain combines TRBV5-1 with TRBJ1-2; D gene ambiguous. The V end lost 0 bases, the J end lost 3 bases, and 12 bases lay between the germline ends. CDR1 is SGHRS, CDR2 YFSETQ, per germline. The CDR3 sequence is 15 residues long. The CDR3 reads CASSLDSGGDYGYTF. In nucleotides, the CDR3 is TGCGCCAGCAGCTTGGATAGCGGAGGCGACTATGGCTACACCTTC.

The rearrangement joins TRBV19 to TRBJ2-3; D gene ambiguous. The germline V gene encodes CDR1 LNHDA and CDR2 SQIVND (reference sequence). The CDR3 runs 15 residues. V was trimmed by 5 bases and J by 2 bases, leaving 14 bases between them. The CDR3 loop is CASSSRTGFTDTQYF. CDR3 nucleotide sequence: TGTGCCAGTAGTTCCCGGACCGGATTCACAGATACGCAGTATTTT.

In DNA, the CDR3 is TGTGCCACCAGTACCGGGACAGGGGGCCTGGTTACTGAAGCTTTCTTT. Its protein product is CATSTGTGGLVTEAFF. The chain recombines TRBV24-1 with TRBJ1-1; 12 bases align to TRBD1. CDR1 and CDR2 (germline): KGHDR, SFDVKD. The CDR3 totals 16 residues. V shed 6 bases and J 5 bases; nucleotides not matched to a gene: 9.

The V and J genes are TRBV28 and TRBJ2-7; D is unclear. Germline V gene sequence: CDR1 MDHEN, CDR2 SYDVKM. This CDR3 comprises 13 residues. The ends were cut back, 11 bases at V and 0 bases at J, with 14 bases in the middle. The CDR3 loop reads CAHSASVSYEQYF. DNA for the CDR3: TGTGCCCACAGCGCCAGTGTCTCCTACGAGCAGTACTTC.

The rearrangement joins TRBV12-5 to TRBJ1-1, with TRBD1 matching over 7 bases. After removal of 5 bases from V and 3 bases from J, the junction contained 6 bases not matched to a gene. The CDR3 covers 14 residues. Germline CDR1 reads LGHNT; CDR2 reads FRNRAP. CDR3 amino acids: CASGDRDPYTEAFF. The DNA for the CDR3 is TGTGCTAGTGGTGACAGGGACCCTTACACTGAAGCTTTCTTT.

This chain links TRBV7-9 with TRBJ2-1; weak D call: TRBD1 (6 bases). The CDR3 totals 14 residues. Trimming took 6 bases from V and 4 from J, leaving 13 bases between them. In germline, CDR1 is SEHNR, CDR2 FQNEAQ (reference sequence). This CDR3 reads CASSPGTTYNEQFF. The CDR3, as DNA: TGTGCCAGCAGTCCCGGGACAACATACAATGAGCAGTTCTTC. The full variable domain, with the rest looked up from reference TRBV7-9 and TRBJ2-1, is DTGVSQNPRHKITKRGQNVTFRCDPISEHNRLYWYRQTLGQGPEFLTYFQNEAQLEKSRLLSDRFSAERPKGSFSTLEIQRTEQGDSAMYLCASSPGTTYNEQFFGPGTRLTVL.

The V and J genes are TRBV4-2 and TRBJ1-1; possibly TRBD1 for D (5 bases). Trimming removed 1 base from V and 3 bases from J, with 12 bases in between. The germline CDR1 and CDR2 sequences are LGHNA and YNFKEQ. The CDR3 consists of 15 residues. The CDR3 region has the DNA TGTGCCAGCAGCCAAGTAGCAGGGTTGGACACTGAAGCTTTCTTT. The encoded protein is CASSQVAGLDTEAFF.